This is a list of T cell receptor beta chains from one sample in a study of T cell responses to AZD1222 COVID-19 vaccine. Assay used: immunoSEQ multiplex PCR; TCRdb lists only in-frame clones, some missing. The table records 120,000 or so clones, approximately 88% of them present only once. The starting material was peripheral blood, obtained on day 0 of AZD1222 vaccination. All receptors come from an adult in good health. Both conserved end residues are part of each CDR3. Each record gives: CDR3 protein, CDR3 DNA, J gene, V gene, D gene, clone size. The D gene is left open where the match is weak. Clone size appears in some rows only: once, few, many, or a class for an expanded clone.

cdr3_aa: CATSRDRENRGRNQPQHF
cdr3_nt: TGTGCCACCAGCAGAGATCGAGAAAACAGGGGTCGCAATCAGCCCCAGCATTTT
j_call: TRBJ1-5
v_call: TRBV15
d_call: TRBD1
clone_size: NA

cdr3_aa: CASKEGVSTGELFF
cdr3_nt: TGTGCCAGCAAGGAGGGGGTCTCCACCGGGGAGCTGTTTTTT
j_call: TRBJ2-2
v_call: TRBV6-5
d_call: NA
clone_size: NA

cdr3_aa: CASSRQGNHYEQYF
cdr3_nt: TGTGCCAGCAGTAGACAGGGAAATCACTACGAGCAGTACTTC
j_call: TRBJ2-7
v_call: TRBV7-9
d_call: TRBD1
clone_size: NA

cdr3_aa: CASSPDPSRGTEAFF
cdr3_nt: TGTGCCAGCAGCCCAGATCCGAGCCGGGGGACTGAAGCTTTCTTT
j_call: TRBJ1-1
v_call: TRBV11-3
d_call: NA
clone_size: once

cdr3_aa: CASSVVGNQRGTDTQYF
cdr3_nt: TGTGCCAGCAGCGTAGTGGGGAACCAGCGGGGCACAGATACGCAGTATTTT
j_call: TRBJ2-3
v_call: TRBV9
d_call: NA
clone_size: NA

cdr3_aa: CASSDNMVNGYTF
cdr3_nt: TGTGCCAGCAGCGACAATATGGTCAACGGCTACACCTTC
j_call: TRBJ1-2
v_call: TRBV14
d_call: NA
clone_size: NA

cdr3_aa: CASSLMGQGNREQYF
cdr3_nt: TGTGCCAGCAGCCTCATGGGACAGGGCAATCGGGAGCAGTACTTC
j_call: TRBJ2-7
v_call: TRBV7-2
d_call: TRBD1
clone_size: once

cdr3_aa: CASSKVGAGGSETQYF
cdr3_nt: TGTGCCAGCAGCAAAGTAGGGGCAGGGGGCAGCGAGACCCAGTACTTC
j_call: TRBJ2-5
v_call: TRBV21-1
d_call: NA
clone_size: NA

cdr3_aa: CASSQDRQASSPLHF
cdr3_nt: TGTGCCAGCAGCCAAGATCGGCAGGCCAGTTCACCCCTCCACTTT
j_call: TRBJ1-6
v_call: TRBV3-1/TRBV3-2
d_call: NA
clone_size: NA

cdr3_aa: CASSSGLAGYSSYNEQFF
cdr3_nt: TGTGCCAGCAGTTCGGGACTAGCGGGATATAGCTCCTACAATGAGCAGTTCTTC
j_call: TRBJ2-1
v_call: TRBV27
d_call: TRBD2
clone_size: NA

cdr3_aa: CASSFPGDWNEQFF
cdr3_nt: TGTGCCAGCAGCTTTCCGGGGGATTGGAATGAGCAGTTCTTC
j_call: TRBJ2-1
v_call: TRBV9
d_call: NA
clone_size: NA

cdr3_aa: CASSGGTEAFF
cdr3_nt: TGTGCCAGCAGTGGCGGCACTGAAGCTTTCTTT
j_call: TRBJ1-1
v_call: TRBV25-1
d_call: NA
clone_size: medium-sized

cdr3_aa: CASSQGLAGTGFYEQYF
cdr3_nt: TGCGCCAGCAGCCAAGGTCTAGCGGGGACCGGTTTCTACGAGCAGTACTTC
j_call: TRBJ2-7
v_call: TRBV4-1
d_call: TRBD2
clone_size: NA

cdr3_aa: CASSPDRRDTQYF
cdr3_nt: TGTGCCAGTAGTCCCGACAGGCGGGATACGCAGTATTTT
j_call: TRBJ2-3
v_call: TRBV19
d_call: NA
clone_size: NA

cdr3_aa: CASTTGQGALMNTEAFF
cdr3_nt: TGTGCCAGCACCACAGGACAGGGGGCGTTGATGAACACTGAAGCTTTCTTT
j_call: TRBJ1-1
v_call: TRBV28
d_call: TRBD1
clone_size: NA

cdr3_aa: CASSPNGQGKSYEQYF
cdr3_nt: TGTGCCAGCAGTCCCAACGGACAGGGAAAATCCTACGAGCAGTACTTC
j_call: TRBJ2-7
v_call: TRBV6-2/TRBV6-3
d_call: TRBD1
clone_size: once

cdr3_aa: CASRQGAGNEQFF
cdr3_nt: TGTGCCAGCAGGCAGGGGGCGGGGAATGAGCAGTTCTTC
j_call: TRBJ2-1
v_call: TRBV6-5
d_call: TRBD1
clone_size: NA

cdr3_aa: CASSPGTDTQYF
cdr3_nt: TGTGCCAGCAGCCCGGGAACAGATACGCAGTATTTT
j_call: TRBJ2-3
v_call: TRBV7-9
d_call: NA
clone_size: NA

cdr3_aa: CASSRTDYEQYF
cdr3_nt: TGTGCCAGCAGTAGGACAGACTACGAGCAGTACTTC
j_call: TRBJ2-7
v_call: TRBV12-3/TRBV12-4
d_call: NA
clone_size: NA

cdr3_aa: CASSLDRDTEAFF
cdr3_nt: TGTGCCAGCAGCTTAGATAGGGACACTGAAGCTTTCTTT
j_call: TRBJ1-1
v_call: TRBV7-8
d_call: NA
clone_size: NA

cdr3_aa: CASSRTGVLDEQFF
cdr3_nt: TGTGCCAGCAGTCGGACAGGGGTCTTGGATGAGCAGTTCTTC
j_call: TRBJ2-1
v_call: TRBV6-6
d_call: TRBD1
clone_size: once

cdr3_aa: CASRSGQLYEQYF
cdr3_nt: TGTGCCAGCAGATCGGGACAGCTCTACGAGCAGTACTTC
j_call: TRBJ2-7
v_call: TRBV7-2
d_call: TRBD1
clone_size: NA

cdr3_aa: CASSLDPAGSLSYEQYF
cdr3_nt: TGTGCCAGCAGCTTAGATCCGGCAGGCTCCCTCTCCTACGAGCAGTACTTC
j_call: TRBJ2-7
v_call: TRBV11-2
d_call: NA
clone_size: NA

cdr3_aa: CASSVAGSNQPQHF
cdr3_nt: TGTGCCAGCAGCGTAGCTGGAAGCAATCAGCCCCAGCATTTT
j_call: TRBJ1-5
v_call: TRBV9
d_call: NA
clone_size: NA

cdr3_aa: CASSPGFYGYTF
cdr3_nt: TGTGCCAGCAGCCCGGGCTTCTATGGCTACACCTTC
j_call: TRBJ1-2
v_call: TRBV5-4
d_call: NA
clone_size: once

cdr3_aa: CASSSYSGGGETQYF
cdr3_nt: TGTGCCAGCAGCTCCTATAGCGGAGGGGGGGAGACCCAGTACTTC
j_call: TRBJ2-5
v_call: TRBV7-9
d_call: NA
clone_size: NA

cdr3_aa: CASSPGTDYEQYF
cdr3_nt: TGTGCCAGCAGCCCCGGGACCGACTACGAGCAGTACTTC
j_call: TRBJ2-7
v_call: TRBV6-5
d_call: NA
clone_size: NA

cdr3_aa: CASSGGRLQETQYF
cdr3_nt: TGCGCCAGCAGCGGGGGACGCCTCCAAGAGACCCAGTACTTC
j_call: TRBJ2-5
v_call: TRBV5-1
d_call: NA
clone_size: few

cdr3_aa: CAISGSGASNQPQHF
cdr3_nt: TGTGCCATCAGTGGGTCAGGGGCGAGTAATCAGCCCCAGCATTTT
j_call: TRBJ1-5
v_call: TRBV10-3
d_call: NA
clone_size: NA

cdr3_aa: CASSLPRSYGETQYF
cdr3_nt: TGTGCCAGCAGTCTACCCCGTAGTTATGGGGAGACCCAGTACTTC
j_call: TRBJ2-5
v_call: TRBV28
d_call: NA
clone_size: NA

cdr3_aa: CASRGQGLSNQPQHF
cdr3_nt: TGTGCCAGTAGGGGACAGGGATTGAGCAATCAGCCCCAGCATTTT
j_call: TRBJ1-5
v_call: TRBV19
d_call: TRBD1
clone_size: NA

cdr3_aa: CSVVPRQGDEKLFF
cdr3_nt: TGCAGCGTTGTTCCTAGACAGGGGGATGAAAAACTGTTTTTT
j_call: TRBJ1-4
v_call: TRBV29-1
d_call: TRBD1
clone_size: NA

cdr3_aa: CASSIVAAYNEKLFF
cdr3_nt: TGTGCCAGTAGTATCGTGGCAGCGTATAATGAAAAACTGTTTTTT
j_call: TRBJ1-4
v_call: TRBV19
d_call: NA
clone_size: NA